This is a list of T cell receptor beta chains from one sample in a study of regulatory T cells in long-lasting Graves disease. TCRdb re-called the multiplex PCR reads through MiXCR, storing one row per CDR3 protein. The table records about 380,000 distinct CDR3 sequences, 15% to 19% of them present only once. Sequences were derived from peripheral blood mononuclear cells (PBMCs), sampled at new diagnosis, from a patient treated with antithyroid drugs. The receptors here all came from a female donor with Graves disease. The CDR3 runs from the conserved cysteine through the conserved F or W. The order of the fields is J gene, D gene, V gene, clone size, CDR3 DNA, CDR3 protein. D genes are given only for firm matches. The size entry is marked missing in some rows and otherwise reads once, few, many or a size class.

TRBJ2-1 NA TRBV27 many TGTGCCAGCAGCGAGGGCTACAATGAGCAGTTCTTC CASSEGYNEQFF
TRBJ1-5 TRBD1 TRBV12-3/TRBV12-4 many TGTGCCAGCAGTTTACAGGGGGCGCTGGGCAATCAGCCCCAGCATTTT CASSLQGALGNQPQHF
TRBJ2-3 TRBD1 TRBV12-3/TRBV12-4 few TGTGCCAGCAGTTCGGCCCGGGACAGTACAGATACGCAGTATTTT CASSSARDSTDTQYF
TRBJ2-7 NA TRBV5-1 NA TGCGCCAGCATGGTTACAACAGGGTTCCACGAGCAGTACTTC CASMVTTGFHEQYF
TRBJ2-2 TRBD2 TRBV6-5 once TGTGCCACTATGGGGCCGGGAGGCGGGGAGCTGTTTTTT CATMGPGGGELFF
TRBJ2-3 TRBD2 TRBV7-6 few TGTGCCAGCAGCATGGATCTAGCGGCGGGGGATACGCAGTATTTT CASSMDLAAGDTQYF
TRBJ2-2 NA TRBV6-2/TRBV6-3 few TGTGCCAGCAGTTATTCGCTGGGGGCGAACACCGGGGAGCTGTTTTTT CASSYSLGANTGELFF
TRBJ1-1 NA TRBV5-1 many TGCGCCAGCAGCTTGATTGATTCCAACACTGAAGCTTTCTTT CASSLIDSNTEAFF
TRBJ2-7 NA TRBV7-2 many TGTGCCAGCAGCTTATATGGACCCTCCTACGAGCAGTACTTC CASSLYGPSYEQYF
TRBJ1-2 TRBD1 TRBV3-1 NA TGTGCCAGCAGCCGGAGGACAGGGAGTCGTCGCTACACCTTC CASSRRTGSRRYTF
TRBJ2-4 NA TRBV28 NA TGTGCCAGCAGTACAGGGTGGGCCAAAAACATTCAGTACTTC CASSTGWAKNIQYF
TRBJ1-1 NA TRBV29-1 NA TGCAGCGTTGTCTTACAGGGAGGAGGAACTGAAGCTTTCTTT CSVVLQGGGTEAFF
TRBJ1-5 NA TRBV4-1 NA TGCGCCAGCAGCCAGCTAATTCGGGGTGGAGAGCCCCAGCATTTT CASSQLIRGGEPQHF
TRBJ1-1 NA TRBV2 many TGTGCCAGACTAGACCCGAGGACAGCGAACACTGAAGCTTTCTTT CARLDPRTANTEAFF
TRBJ2-1 NA TRBV24-1 many TGTGCCACCAGTGATCCCAGGACTGTCAACCATGAGCAGTTCTTC CATSDPRTVNHEQFF
TRBJ1-5 NA TRBV19 NA TGTGCCAGTAGTACCGGACACGGGGATCAGCCCCAGCATTTT CASSTGHGDQPQHF
TRBJ1-5 NA TRBV6-1 many TGTGCCAGCAGGGGAGGCAATCAGCCCCAGCATTTT CASRGGNQPQHF
TRBJ1-5 NA TRBV3-1 many TGTGCCAGCAGCCAACGGTGGGGTGATTTAAATCAGCCCCAGCATTTT CASSQRWGDLNQPQHF
TRBJ1-1 NA TRBV4-1 many TGCGCCAGCAGCCAAGATAAGGTCGGGAGTACTGAAGCTTTCTTT CASSQDKVGSTEAFF
TRBJ1-2 TRBD1 TRBV30 many TGTGCCTGGGAGGCCGGGACAGGAGTGTCGGGCTACACCTTC CAWEAGTGVSGYTF
TRBJ1-2 NA TRBV2 many TGTGCCAGCAGACACCGGGCCCTTACTAACTATGGCTACACCTTC CASRHRALTNYGYTF
TRBJ2-7 TRBD2 TRBV29-1 many TGCAGCGCGAGGACTAGCGGGAGGGTAGTCAACGAGCAGTACTTC CSARTSGRVVNEQYF
TRBJ2-1 NA TRBV7-2 many TGTGCCAGCAGCTTAGCGCTTTACAATGAGCAGTTCTTC CASSLALYNEQFF
TRBJ2-7 TRBD1 TRBV27 many TGTGCCAGCAGTTTATCTCGGGACAGCTACGAGCAGTACTTC CASSLSRDSYEQYF
TRBJ1-2 NA TRBV20-1 NA TGCAGTGCTCCCGCTTTTGGCTACACCTTC CSAPAFGYTF
TRBJ1-1 TRBD1 TRBV9 many TGTGCCAGCAGCGCGACGGGACAGGAGGAAGCTTTCTTT CASSATGQEEAFF
TRBJ2-7 TRBD2 TRBV7-9 once TGTGCCAGCAGCCCGACCCCGTTGCTTTCTAGCGGGAGAGGCGAGCAGTACTTC CASSPTPLLSSGRGEQYF
TRBJ2-2 TRBD2 TRBV5-5 NA TGTGCCAGCAGCTTGGAGGCTAGCGGGGGCGGGGAGCTGTTTTTT CASSLEASGGGELFF
TRBJ1-1 NA TRBV10-2 many TGCGCCAGCAGTGAGTGGAGGACCCCTACGTCGAACACTGAAGCTTTCTTT CASSEWRTPTSNTEAFF
TRBJ1-1 NA TRBV13 many TGTGCCAGCAGCCGCTGGACGGTCTACACTGAAGCTTTCTTT CASSRWTVYTEAFF
TRBJ1-2 NA TRBV9 many TGTGCCAGCAGGGGTCTGGGTGGCTACACCTTC CASRGLGGYTF
TRBJ1-5 NA TRBV27 NA TGTGCCAGCAGTGATGGGACACTTGGCAATCAGCCCCAGCATTTT CASSDGTLGNQPQHF
TRBJ2-7 TRBD2 TRBV12-3/TRBV12-4 many TGTGCCAGCAGGGAAGCGGGAGGGATCTACGAGCAGTACTTC CASREAGGIYEQYF
TRBJ2-5 TRBD1 TRBV27 many TGTGCCAGCAGTCCCGGGACAGGGCTGGAGACCCAGTACTTC CASSPGTGLETQYF
TRBJ2-2 NA TRBV28 many TGTGCCAGCAGTCCCAACGACAGAAACACCGGGGAGCTGTTTTTT CASSPNDRNTGELFF
TRBJ2-7 NA TRBV7-3 many TGTGCCAGCAGCTTACGGTCAGGGCCAGGGGCCTACGAGCAGTACTTC CASSLRSGPGAYEQYF
TRBJ2-1 TRBD2 TRBV12-5 many TGTGCTAGTGGTTCTCTAGCGGGAGGGCCTGGTAATGAGCAGTTCTTC CASGSLAGGPGNEQFF
TRBJ2-3 TRBD2 TRBV12-3/TRBV12-4 many TGTGCCAGCAGTTTAGCGCGGCGGACTAGCGGGACAGATACGCAGTATTTT CASSLARRTSGTDTQYF
TRBJ1-1 TRBD1 TRBV6-1 few TGTGCCAGCAGAAGACAGGGGGAAGCTTTCTTT CASRRQGEAFF
TRBJ1-5 NA TRBV2 NA TGTGCCAGCAGTGGAGAAACCCAACAGCATTTT CASSGETQQHF
TRBJ1-2 NA TRBV28 many TGTGCCAGCAGCTATCCCGGACAGCGGGTCGGTGGCTACACCTTC CASSYPGQRVGGYTF